One sample yielded the 11 T cell receptor beta chains listed below, sequenced in a study of shared clonotypes between healthy human individuals. Assay: immunoSEQ multiplex PCR; the TCRdb copy retains only in-frame clones and omits some. Seen here are around 600,000 clones, roughly 98% observed once, and the top ten hold 0.25% to 0.35%. Naive CD8 cells comprised CD45RO-negative, CCR7-positively selected cells, excluding terminally differentiated effector memory CD45RA+ cells. Sequences were obtained from naive CD8+ T cells sorted from blood. Receptor source: a man aged 25 to 40 in good health.

The rearrangement joins TRBV7-9 to TRBJ2-3; possibly TRBD1 for D (6 bases). The CDR3 spans 14 residues. CDR1 is SEHNR, CDR2 FQNEAQ, per germline (reference sequence). The V and J ends lost 4 bases and 4 bases respectively, with 12 bases between them. As DNA, the CDR3 is TGTGCCAGCAGCTCAGGGGATAACCCAGATACGCAGTATTTT. Its protein product is CASSSGDNPDTQYF.

The chain links TRBV11-2 to TRBJ2-1; D possibly uses TRBD1 or TRBD2 (5 bases each). This CDR3 comprises 13 residues. V lost 6 bases and J lost 3, with 9 bases in between. CDR1 and CDR2 from the germline V gene are SGHAT and FQNNGV. CDR3 sequence (DNA): TGTGCCAGCAGTCAGGGACGCTACAATGAGCAGTTCTTC. As protein: CASSQGRYNEQFF.

The J gene is TRBJ2-7, the V gene TRBV30; no clear D. The V end lost 1 base, the J end lost 5 bases, and 9 bases lay between the germline ends. Germline V gives CDR1 GTSNPN, CDR2 SVGIG (reference sequence). The CDR3 covers 12 residues. This CDR3 is CAWSETDHEQYF. In DNA, the CDR3 is TGTGCCTGGAGTGAAACAGATCACGAGCAGTACTTC.

V gene TRBV5-5 combines with J gene TRBJ2-3; the match to TRBD1 covers 10 bases. Germline V gives CDR1 SGHKS, CDR2 YYEKEE (reference sequence). Unmatched junction bases numbered 4, after V lost 5 bases and J lost 4 bases. This CDR3 comprises 14 residues. The CDR3, as DNA: TGTGCCAGCAGAGTCGGACAGGGGGCAGATACGCAGTATTTT. Translation: CASRVGQGADTQYF.

The chain employs TRBV5-1 and TRBJ2-5; 12 bases align to TRBD2. The CDR3 extends over 16 amino acids. V lost 0 bases to trimming and J lost 4 bases; unmatched junction nucleotides: 4. Germline V CDR1 and CDR2: SGHRS, YFSETQ. CDR3 in amino acids: CASSLGLAGAIETQYF. CDR3 DNA sequence: TGCGCCAGCAGCTTGGGACTAGCGGGAGCCATAGAGACCCAGTACTTC.

The V call is TRBV6-5, the J call TRBJ1-5, with a weak D call TRBD1 (6 bases). The V and J ends lost 5 bases and 1 base respectively, with 12 bases between them. In germline, CDR1 is MNHEY, CDR2 SVGAGI. The CDR3 length is 15 residues. Written as DNA, the CDR3 is TGTGCCAGCAGTAAGGGGACAAGAAGCAATCAGCCCCAGCATTTT. Translated: CASSKGTRSNQPQHF.

The V and J genes are TRBV5-1 and TRBJ2-7; 9 positions agree with TRBD2. Per germline, CDR1 SGHRS and CDR2 YFSETQ. The V gene end was trimmed by 1 base and the J gene end by 7 bases; junction bases not matched to a gene: 15. This CDR3 is 17 amino acids long. CDR3 nucleotides: TGCGCCAGCAGCTTGATTGGTAGCGGGAGAAATCGGCTGGAGCAGTACTTC. Residues: CASSLIGSGRNRLEQYF.

The rearrangement joins TRBV4-3 to TRBJ2-3, with 11 bases that match TRBD2. Germline assignment: CDR1 LGHNA and CDR2 YSLEER. The CDR3 runs 17 residues. With V trimmed by 3 bases and J by 4 bases, 9 bases remained unmatched. The chain's CDR3 is CASSQRGLAGGADTQYF. DNA of the CDR3: TGCGCCAGCAGCCAGCGGGGGCTAGCGGGAGGCGCAGATACGCAGTATTTT.

To note about this clone: The sample has other DNA sequences that encode this CDR3 too. The CDR3 DNA sequence: TGTGCCAGCAGCGTAGGCGGGGGGAACACCGGGGAGCTGTTTTTT. The encoded protein is CASSVGGGNTGELFF. V and J are TRBV9 and TRBJ2-2; 7 nucleotides agree with TRBD2. Germline values: CDR1 SGDLS, CDR2 YYNGEE. The CDR3 covers 15 residues. V lost 0 bases and J lost 1; bases outside the gene matches: 0.

J is TRBJ2-7 and V is TRBV4-1, with TRBD2 matching 8 bases. V shed 1 base and J 5 bases; nucleotides not matched to a gene: 4. This CDR3 spans 14 amino acids. Germline CDR1 reads MGHRA; CDR2 reads YSYEKL. This chain's CDR3 is CASSQASGRDEQYF. The CDR3, as DNA: TGCGCCAGCAGCCAAGCCAGCGGGAGAGACGAGCAGTACTTC.

This chain links TRBV5-3 with TRBJ2-7, with D unclear. TRBV5-3 is marked as an open reading frame, function uncertain. CDR3 length: 12 residues. Trimming took 6 bases from V and 2 from J, leaving 9 bases between them. CDR3: CARTAGTYEQYF. The CDR3 region has the DNA TGTGCCAGAACCGCCGGAACCTACGAGCAGTACTTC.